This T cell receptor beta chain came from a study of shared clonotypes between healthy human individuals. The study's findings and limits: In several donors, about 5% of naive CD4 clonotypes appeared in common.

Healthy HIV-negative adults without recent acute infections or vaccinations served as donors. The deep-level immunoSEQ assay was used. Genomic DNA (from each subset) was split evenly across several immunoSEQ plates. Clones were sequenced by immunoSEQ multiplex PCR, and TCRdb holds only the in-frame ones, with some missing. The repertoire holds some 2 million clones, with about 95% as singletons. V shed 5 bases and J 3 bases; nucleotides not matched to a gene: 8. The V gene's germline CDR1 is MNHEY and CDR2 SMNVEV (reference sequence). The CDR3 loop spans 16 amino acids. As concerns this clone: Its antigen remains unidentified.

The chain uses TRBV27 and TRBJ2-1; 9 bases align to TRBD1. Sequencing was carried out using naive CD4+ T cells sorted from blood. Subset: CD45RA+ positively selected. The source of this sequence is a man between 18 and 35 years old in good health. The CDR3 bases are TGTGCCAGCAGTCACCGCCGGGACAGGGTCTACAATGAGCAGTTCTTC. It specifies CASSHRRDRVYNEQFF.